The T cell receptor beta chain under discussion was sequenced for a study of blood T cells in healthy people across ages. The study's findings and limits: A greater number of naive CD4+ cells and higher diversity distinguished long-lived donors from aged donors. Across the age range, TCR beta diversity per million T cells fell in a roughly linear way.

This clonotype has just a few counts. What it recognizes is unknown. V lost 8 bases, J lost 5 bases, and 12 bases lay in between. Germline CDR1 is SEHNR and CDR2 is FQNEAQ (reference sequence). The length of the CDR3 is 12 residues. PCR was performed a second time for about 6 to 11 cycles using a sample-barcoded 5' primer and a J-beta primer mix. Each CDR3 protein is one row after TCRdb ran MiXCR on the 5' RACE reads. The data hold some 690,000 distinct CDR3 sequences, with about a fifth observed a single time. The sample consisted of blood. The chain has TRBV7-9 and TRBJ1-2; a possible D gene is TRBD1 (6 bases). This TCR was recovered from a man between 65 and 85 years old in good health. The chain's CDR3 is CASVGGVYGYTF. CDR3 DNA: TGTGCCAGCGTGGGGGGCGTGTATGGCTACACCTTC.